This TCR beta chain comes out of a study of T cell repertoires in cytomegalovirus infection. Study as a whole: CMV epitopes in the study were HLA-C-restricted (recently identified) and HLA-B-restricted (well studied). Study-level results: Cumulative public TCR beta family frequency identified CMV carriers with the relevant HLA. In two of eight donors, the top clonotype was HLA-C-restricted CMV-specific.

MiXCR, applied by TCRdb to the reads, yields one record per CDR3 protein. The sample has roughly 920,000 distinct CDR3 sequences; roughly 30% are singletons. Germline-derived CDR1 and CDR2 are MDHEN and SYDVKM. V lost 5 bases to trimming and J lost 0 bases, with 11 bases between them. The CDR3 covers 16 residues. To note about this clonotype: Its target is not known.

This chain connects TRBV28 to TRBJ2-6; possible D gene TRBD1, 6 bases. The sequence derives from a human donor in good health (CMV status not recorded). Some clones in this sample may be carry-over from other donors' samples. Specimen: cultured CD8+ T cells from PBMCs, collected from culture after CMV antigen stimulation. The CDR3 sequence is CASSPGQFSGANVLTF. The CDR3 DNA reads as TGTGCCAGCAGTCCCGGACAGTTCTCTGGGGCCAACGTCCTGACTTTC.